This TCR beta chain stems from a study of cytomegalovirus exposure and HLA in healthy donors (dated by TCRdb to the late 2010s). General notes on the study: According to an earlier analysis of a few hundred of the donors, 150 million to 200 million T cells yielded 90 million to 140 million unique TCR beta sequences and 276 Gb of sequence data. Rather than drawing on any new phenotypic data, the later analysis identified candidate immune exposures from TCR beta sequences and the way those sequences occurred across donors. Along with the approximately 650-subject first cohort, a separate validation cohort of over a hundred different subjects was used. About 300 gigabases of sequencing data and roughly 80 million unique TCR sequences made up an early release that covered approximately 700 HLA-typed donors. To decide whether each TCR beta V gene segment behaved as functional or pseudogenic, an earlier analysis of approximately 590 of the donors relied on high-throughput TCR beta sequencing. The number of typed donors differed by locus: about 629-630 for A, B, C, DRB1 and DQB1; 500 to 550 for DQA1; 606 for DPA1; and about 450 for DPB1. The aim of the study was to test whether cataloging public T cell receptors could identify signatures of past pathogen exposure. To predict cytomegalovirus infection status, the study brought together high-throughput TCR immunosequencing, statistical association of individual TCRs with disease status, and machine learning. Genome-wide SNP genotypes for about 55% of the roughly 670 donors were used in a later genetic analysis, which treated that subset as a discovery cohort. In a later analysis, previously published TCR beta repertoires from fewer than 750 donors were re-analyzed and high-resolution HLA genotyping was added so that TCR occurrence patterns could be studied. Every repertoire in the discovery cohort had been generated on one and the same sequencing platform. On average, approximately 250,000 unique TCR beta nucleotide sequences were sequenced per donor among about 400 genotyped donors of the cohort, with about 19% of those sequences being non-productive. Both class I and class II loci were covered by HLA typing, at four-digit resolution. Using immunosequencing, the study profiled T cell repertoires from 500 to 800 subjects and related those repertoires to cytomegalovirus serostatus. About five DR-DQ haplotypes were treated as single units for association and clustering because of strong linkage in the cohort. Alongside the repertoire data, information on donor age, sex, ethnicity and CMV serostatus was compiled. Among the roughly 400 genotyped donors, around 81% belonged to the genetic ancestry cluster associated with self-reported Caucasian donors.

Broader findings and caveats from the paper: A later genetic analysis reported fewer N-insertions in productive TCRs among donors in an Asian-associated ancestry cluster than the roughly 670-donor mean. According to a later analysis, parvovirus B19, influenza, CMV and Epstein-Barr virus appeared linked to several top co-occurrence clusters. A later analysis associated approximately 17,000 TCR beta sequences with specific HLA alleles at a false discovery rate of 0.05. The 87-base-pair reads could not distinguish some IMGT-functional V segments, including TRBV6-2 and TRBV6-3, so those segments were excluded. A later analysis found that HLA-associated TCR beta chains were more clonally expanded and had lower generation probabilities than equally common non-associated chains. In a later genetic analysis, a missense DCLRE1C variant was associated with V-gene and J-gene trimming of TCR beta chains, and the association was replicated in an independent cohort. In this cohort, only TCR beta chains were sequenced, and detectable features were limited by the absence of alpha or paired-chain data. It was suggested by the authors that the approach could potentially be generalized to other disease states and immunological phenotypes. A further reported finding was that TCR beta sequences accurately predicted the HLA-A and HLA-B alleles for most subjects in the first cohort. For the cohort, immune exposure information was limited to CMV serostatus. Presence/absence analyses assumed roughly uniform sequencing depth across donors, an assumption that may not hold. Strong co-occurrence of HLA alleles, especially DR and DQ, made assigning TCR associations to individual alleles difficult. The study gave a list of about 150 TCR beta chains associated with cytomegalovirus. A cluster of highly shared sequence variants was judged likely to represent a technical artifact of the sequencing pipeline. Because counts were too low, about 15 rarely observed V segments, including chromosome 9 orphons, were left out of the earlier analysis of 500 to 750 of the donors. The classifier was reported to diagnose cytomegalovirus status with high specificity and sensitivity in both the original and validation cohorts. Correlated functional status among segregating V segments might reflect linkage disequilibrium, but an unknown experimental factor could not be ruled out. Most CMV-associated TCR beta chains appeared to be HLA-restricted in a later analysis, and the HLA associations seemed to be driven largely by CMV exposure. A few of the identified cytomegalovirus-associated TCR beta chains were confirmed in vitro to be specific for cytomegalovirus antigens. Most TCR sequences were observed very rarely across donors, whereas some public TCRs were present in many individuals. In a later analysis, TCR association rates were found to vary across HLA loci, with the most associated TCRs seen for DRB1 alleles and the fewest for HLA-C alleles. An earlier analysis of roughly 570 of the donors showed that most TCR beta V segments appeared in productive rearrangements either about 90% or about 30% of the time, which broadly matched IMGT annotations. HLA typing was unavailable for some donors at each locus, so association tests used only the typed subset.

Receptor amplification or capture employed the immunoSEQ multiplex PCR assay. The multiplex PCR relied on a mix of 60 forward primers for TCR Vbeta segments and 13 reverse primers for TCR Jbeta segments. The CDR3 region of rearranged TCR beta genes was amplified from genomic DNA with a multiplex PCR assay. Amplified TCR beta libraries were sequenced as 87-base-pair reads on the Illumina HiSeq System. The paper's data handling went like this. Across the roughly 700 repertoires, a later analysis counted 60 million to 90 million unique TCR beta chains, about 10 million of which were shared by at least two donors. A nearest-neighbor algorithm error-corrected the raw reads and collapsed the reads into unique sequences, merging closely related sequences to remove PCR and sequencing errors. V, D and J gene segments were assigned by aligning CDR3 sequences to IMGT reference sequences. Each retained sequence needed at least a six-nucleotide match to both a V gene segment and a J gene segment. Rearrangements were classified as productive when the CDR3 lacked stop codons and remained in frame with V and J, and all other rearrangements were classified as non-productive. Following IMGT convention, CDR3 was defined as the stretch from the second conserved V-encoded cysteine to the conserved J-encoded phenylalanine. The earlier analysis of 500 to 750 of the donors excluded any sequence lacking an unambiguous match to a single V gene segment. An earlier analysis of 550 to 650 of the donors classified V segments as functional when productive rearrangements were above 56.7% and as segregating when the standard deviation between donors was above 5%. A statistical classification framework was built for diagnosing cytomegalovirus status from the catalog of TCR beta chain sequences. In a later analysis, TCR nucleotide sequences were compared against IMGT/GENE-DB human TR gene sequences so that V and J genes could be assigned. In a later analysis, CDR3 sequences and most-parsimonious VDJ recombination scenarios were assigned using the TCRdist pipeline. In a later analysis, each TCR beta chain was defined by its CDR3 amino acid sequence together with its V-gene family, and reads without a unique V-gene family were excluded. In a later analysis, several hundred highly shared, low-generation-probability nucleotide sequences were removed to address suspected cross-contamination and a sequencing artifact. For each public chain, a later analysis derived a clonal expansion index from normalized ranks of inferred template counts within each repertoire. A later analysis computed generation probabilities with a VDJ recombination model fitted to out-of-frame rearrangements, and checked the results against IGoR. A later analysis scored TCR-TCR, TCR-HLA and TCR-CMV co-occurrence with hypergeometric tests, applying a repertoire-size bias correction to TCR pairs. In a later analysis, false discovery rates were estimated by permuting HLA or CMV assignments 20 times. In a later analysis, co-occurring TCRs were grouped using DBSCAN, with TCRdist sequence similarity added in when clustering inside HLA-allele-positive subsets. Repertoires with fewer than 30,000 or more than 120,000 public chains, plus five repertoires with anomalous nucleotide sharing, were excluded from co-occurrence clustering. The immuneACCESS repertoire file appears here via TCRdb, limited to in-frame rearrangements. These files lack a portion of the clones; in checked studies, under half of the deficit traces to unresolved V genes, and the cause of the others is not known. That table supplies the V and J calls and clone size; D and trimming were determined from the DNA. The table for this sample shows about 96,000 clones. The top ten hold 3% to 4% of the sample.

The cohort comprised 710 or so healthy bone marrow donors. At the time of sampling, every cohort member was nominally healthy, though immune exposures that went unrecorded were likely present. The donor was CMV seronegative and belonged to the group of 380 or so seronegative cohort members. Each donor provided a peripheral blood sample, and peripheral blood mononuclear cells were used for TCR beta sequencing. The Qiagen DNeasy Blood Extraction Kit was used to extract genomic DNA from the blood cell samples. Comment on this clone: It has no known antigen specificity.

After removal of 2 bases from V and 5 bases from J, the junction retains 5 bases not matched to a gene. The cysteine opens and the phenylalanine closes a CDR3 of 14 amino acids. Only the CDR3 portion is preserved as DNA: 42 bases, with reading frame beginning at the first base. The germline V gene (reference sequence) gives CDR1 as SGHNT and CDR2 as YYREEE. The sample comprised PBMCs. This TCR came from a woman in her 30s in good health and CMV-seronegative. The sequence is built from TRBV5-4 and TRBJ1-1; the junction holds 8 bases that match TRBD1. For the CDR3, the sequence is CASSFAGGRTEAFF. The nucleotides are TGTGCCAGCAGCTTTGCAGGGGGCAGAACTGAAGCTTTCTTT.